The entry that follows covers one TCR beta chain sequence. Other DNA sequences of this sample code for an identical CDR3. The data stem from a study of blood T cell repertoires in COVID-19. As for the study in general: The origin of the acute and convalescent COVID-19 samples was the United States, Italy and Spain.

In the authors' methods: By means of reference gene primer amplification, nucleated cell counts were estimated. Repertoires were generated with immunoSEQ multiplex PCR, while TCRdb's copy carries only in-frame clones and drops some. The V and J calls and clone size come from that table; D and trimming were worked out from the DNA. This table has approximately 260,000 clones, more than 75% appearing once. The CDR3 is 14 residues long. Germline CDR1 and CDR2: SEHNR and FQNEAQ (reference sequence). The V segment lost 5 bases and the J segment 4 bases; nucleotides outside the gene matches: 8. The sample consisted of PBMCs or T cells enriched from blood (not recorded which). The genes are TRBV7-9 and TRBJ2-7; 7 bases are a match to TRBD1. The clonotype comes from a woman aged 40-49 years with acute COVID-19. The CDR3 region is CASSTGASGYEQYF. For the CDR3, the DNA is TGTGCCAGCAGCACAGGGGCATCAGGGTACGAGCAGTACTTC.